A selection of T cell receptor beta chains follows, all from one sample in a study of post-analysis software for immune sequencing data. Using its own MiXCR run on the PCR reads, TCRdb lists one record per CDR3 protein. The sample holds about 570,000 distinct CDR3 sequences; less than 40% are singletons and the top ten take 4.5% to 7.5%. The sequenced sample consisted of blood. The source of these receptors is a girl aged 2 to 17 with multiple sclerosis. The CDR3 runs from the conserved cysteine through the conserved F or W. The D gene is left open where the match is weak. Rows give clone size only sometimes, using once, few, many, or a class for an expanded clone.

J gene,D gene,V gene,clone size,CDR3 DNA,CDR3 protein
TRBJ2-7,NA,TRBV6-6,few,TGTGCCAGCCTCCCGGGGGCCTCCCGGGAGCAGTACTTC,CASLPGASREQYF
TRBJ2-7,NA,TRBV20-1,NA,TGCAGTGCTAGGAGACAGGTCACCTACGAGCAGTACTTC,CSARRQVTYEQYF
TRBJ2-7,TRBD2,TRBV7-2,NA,TGTGCCAGCAGCCCAGATCCGCGGGGGGGCCGGGGCGAGCAGTACTTC,CASSPDPRGGRGEQYF
TRBJ2-5,NA,TRBV20-1,few,TGCAGTGCTAGAGAGGCGGAGACCCAGTACTTC,CSAREAETQYF
TRBJ2-1,TRBD1,TRBV5-4,few,TGTGCCAGCAGCGTGGACAGGGGAGGCTACAATGAGCAGTTCTTC,CASSVDRGGYNEQFF
TRBJ1-2,NA,TRBV10-3,few,TGTGCCATCAGTGTAGCGGAAGGGAGTGACGGCTACACCTTC,CAISVAEGSDGYTF
TRBJ2-3,NA,TRBV7-9,NA,TGTGCCAGCAGCGTTCAAAGGAGGGGGCGAACGGATACGCAGTATTTT,CASSVQRRGRTDTQYF
TRBJ2-3,TRBD2,TRBV12-3/TRBV12-4,few,TGTGCCAGCAGTTTAGTGGCTAGCGGGGGCACAGATACGCAGTATTTT,CASSLVASGGTDTQYF
TRBJ1-2,NA,TRBV7-9,NA,TGTGCCAGCAGCCTGGACCACTATGGCTACACCTTC,CASSLDHYGYTF
TRBJ2-3,TRBD1,TRBV2,NA,TGTGCCAGCAGGGTATACAGGGGAACCACTTTCACAGATACGCAGTATTTT,CASRVYRGTTFTDTQYF
TRBJ2-5,NA,TRBV7-2,NA,TGTGCCAGCAGCTTACCCCCAGAGACCCAGTACTTC,CASSLPPETQYF
TRBJ2-2,TRBD2,TRBV6-5,few,TGTGCCAGCAGACCCACTAGCGGGGGGACCGGGGAGCTGTTTTTT,CASRPTSGGTGELFF
TRBJ2-5,NA,TRBV12-3/TRBV12-4,NA,TGTGCCAGCAGTTTACTCCTGGATCTCGATTCCTACGCAGAGCAGTACTTC,CASSLLLDLDSYAEQYF
TRBJ2-2,NA,TRBV20-1,NA,TGCAGTGCCCGTCCATCTCCGAACACCGGGGAGCTGTTTTTT,CSARPSPNTGELFF
TRBJ1-5,TRBD1,TRBV28,few,TGTGCCAGCAGTTTAAGGACAGGGACTCAGCCCCAGCATTTT,CASSLRTGTQPQHF
TRBJ1-5,TRBD1,TRBV7-8,NA,TGTGCCAGCAGCTTAGGGACGACAGGGGATGGTTGGCCCCAGCATTTT,CASSLGTTGDGWPQHF
TRBJ1-1,NA,TRBV2,NA,TGTGCCAGCAGTGAAAGACCGGACTTGAACACTGAAGCTTTCTTT,CASSERPDLNTEAFF
TRBJ2-1,NA,TRBV7-3,NA,TGTGCCAGCAGCTTAACGGGGGCGCTTAGGGAGCAGTTCTTC,CASSLTGALREQFF
TRBJ2-7,NA,TRBV12-3/TRBV12-4,NA,TGTGCCAGCAGTCCCATTGGGACCGAGCAGTACTTC,CASSPIGTEQYF
TRBJ2-1,TRBD2,TRBV20-1,NA,TGCAGTGCTATTATTATCCAACTAGCGGGGGAGTACAATGAGCAGTTCTTC,CSAIIIQLAGEYNEQFF
TRBJ2-5,TRBD1,TRBV5-1,NA,TGCGCCAGCAGCGGACAGGGAAGCCAAGAGACCCAGTACTTC,CASSGQGSQETQYF
TRBJ2-1,TRBD2,TRBV28,NA,TGTGCCAGCACCTCCCCTCGGTACGGGGGGGAGGGTGAGCAGTTCTTC,CASTSPRYGGEGEQFF
TRBJ1-3,NA,TRBV4-1,NA,TGCGCCAGCAGCTTCGGGTTACGCTCGGGGGCCGGAAACACCATATATTTT,CASSFGLRSGAGNTIYF
TRBJ2-3,TRBD2,TRBV7-3,NA,TGTGCCAGCGCCCTCCTTAGCGGGGGGGCAAAAGATACGCAGTATTTT,CASALLSGGAKDTQYF
TRBJ2-5,TRBD2,TRBV2,NA,TGTGCCAGCATCCCTAGCGGGGCCTCGTACCAAGAGACCCAGTACTTC,CASIPSGASYQETQYF
TRBJ1-2,TRBD1,TRBV12-3/TRBV12-4,NA,TGTGCCAGCAGTCGGACAGGGTGGAACGGCTACACCTTC,CASSRTGWNGYTF
TRBJ1-2,TRBD1,TRBV7-3,NA,TGTGCCAGCAGCTTATCGGGGAGGGGGCACTATGGCTACACCTTC,CASSLSGRGHYGYTF
TRBJ1-1,NA,TRBV6-4,NA,TGTGCCAGCAGTGACTCGATAGGGTTTCACACTGAAGCTTTCTTT,CASSDSIGFHTEAFF
TRBJ2-1,NA,TRBV28,NA,TGTGCCAGCTTGACAGCGGATGAGCAGTTCTTC,CASLTADEQFF
TRBJ2-6,NA,TRBV6-1,few,TGTGCCAGCAGTCGGGACGGCTCTGGGGCCAACGTCCTGACTTTC,CASSRDGSGANVLTF
TRBJ1-1,NA,TRBV6-5,few,TGTGCCAGCAGTTCCCCAGGGGCGGCGTTGACTGAAGCTTTCTTT,CASSSPGAALTEAFF
TRBJ2-1,NA,TRBV29-1,few,TGCAGCGTTGAAGATCGGGAAACGAACAATGAGCAGTTCTTC,CSVEDRETNNEQFF
TRBJ2-3,NA,TRBV10-1,few,TGCGCCAGCAGTGAGTCGGGTCTACATACGCAGTATTTT,CASSESGLHTQYF
TRBJ1-1,NA,TRBV9,few,TGTGCCAGCAGCGTGCGGACGGCGAACACTGAAGCTTTCTTT,CASSVRTANTEAFF
TRBJ2-1,TRBD1,TRBV9,few,TGTGCCAGCAGCCCACGACAGGGGCCCTCCTACAATGAGCAGTTCTTC,CASSPRQGPSYNEQFF
TRBJ1-4,NA,TRBV27,NA,TGTGCCAGCAGGAGGGTGAGCGAAAAACTGTTTTTT,CASRRVSEKLFF
TRBJ1-1,NA,TRBV3-1,NA,TGTGCCAGCAGCCAAGTCCCAGGGATGGGCACTGAAGCTTTCTTT,CASSQVPGMGTEAFF
TRBJ1-5,NA,TRBV24-1,NA,TGTGCCATCTCTAGGAAGGGTCAGCCCCAGCATTTT,CAISRKGQPQHF
TRBJ2-7,TRBD1,TRBV25-1,NA,TGTGCCAGCGGACCAAACCCAGGACAGGAACCCTACGAGCAGTACTTC,CASGPNPGQEPYEQYF
TRBJ2-7,NA,TRBV18,NA,TGTGCCAGCTCTCAGGGGGGCCTCTACGAGCAGTACTTC,CASSQGGLYEQYF
TRBJ1-2,NA,TRBV11-2,NA,TGTGCCAGCAGCCCTGAGGGGACGGGCTATGGCTACACCTTC,CASSPEGTGYGYTF
TRBJ2-1,NA,TRBV7-2,NA,TGTGCCAGCAGCCGGGAACTATCCCCTGAGCAGTTCTTC,CASSRELSPEQFF
TRBJ1-2,NA,TRBV9,NA,TGTGCCAGCAGCGTAGTCCGCGATGGCTACACCTTC,CASSVVRDGYTF
TRBJ1-2,NA,TRBV19,few,TGTGCCAGTAGGCGGGTCGACTATGGCTACACCTTC,CASRRVDYGYTF
TRBJ2-5,NA,TRBV29-1,NA,TGCAACGGCCTCGTGGGCGAGACCCAGTACTTC,CNGLVGETQYF
TRBJ1-5,NA,TRBV15,few,TGTGCCACCAGCACCTCCTCACAGTCTAGCAATCAGCCCCAGCATTTT,CATSTSSQSSNQPQHF
TRBJ2-1,NA,TRBV29-1,few,TGCAGCGTCGACCCTCTAGGTAGGAGCTCCTACAATGAGCAGTTCTTC,CSVDPLGRSSYNEQFF
TRBJ1-5,NA,TRBV12-3/TRBV12-4,NA,TGTGCCAGCAGGGAAAGGGGGGGGGGCAATCAGCCCCAGCATTTT,CASRERGGGNQPQHF
TRBJ2-7,NA,TRBV7-9,NA,TGTGCCAGCAGCCCGCGGAGGGGTTCCTTCAGCTCCTACGAGCAGTACTTC,CASSPRRGSFSSYEQYF
TRBJ2-1,TRBD1,TRBV3-1,NA,TGTGCCAGCACCAACAGGGGCCTTGGGGATGAGCAGTTCTTC,CASTNRGLGDEQFF
TRBJ2-7,NA,TRBV20-1,NA,TGCAGTGCCTTCGAAGTAGCTCGTGTTTACGAGCAGTACTTC,CSAFEVARVYEQYF